The T cell receptor (beta chain) described here comes from a study of molecular identifiers for immune sequencing clone quantification. Notes on the study in general: Clones above 20 RNA copies contained over 97% of effector molecules and under 1% of naive molecules.

Sorting defined naive CD8 T cells as CD8+CD4-CCR7+CD45RA+. V gave up 4 bases and J gave up 2 bases, with 18 bases separating them. Germline V CDR1 and CDR2: SEHNR, FQNEAQ (reference sequence). The CDR3 totals 16 residues. This clonotype was seen ten or more times. As yet, its antigen is unknown. TCRdb reanalysed the PCR reads using MiXCR and keeps one entry per CDR3 protein. This sample has 550,000 to 750,000 distinct CDR3 sequences; roughly 21% occur once, and the top ten carry 0.7% to 1%. J is TRBJ2-7 and V is TRBV7-9, with a weak D call TRBD2 (6 bases). This clonotype was sampled from a human donor in good health. Some libraries in this study had Jurkat cell RNA spiked in. Sequenced material: naive CD8+ T cells from blood, with Jurkat cell RNA spiked in. Subset specified: FACS-sorted CD8+CD4-CCR7+CD45RA+ naive T cells. The CDR3 nucleotides read TGTGCCAGCAGCTCCCACCGGGGACTCGACACCTACGAGCAGTACTTC. The encoded protein is CASSSHRGLDTYEQYF.